Sequencing of this TCR beta chain was carried out in a study of CD8 T cells in ankylosing spondylitis. The study's findings and limits: There were earlier reports of some motif variants in reactive arthritis synovial fluid and blood. Disease-linked clones, CD8+, were relatively rare in peripheral blood.

By quantitative 5'-RACE with molecular barcodes, the TCR beta libraries were made. TCRdb analysed the 5' RACE reads with MiXCR anew, one entry per CDR3 protein. The sample has some 250,000 distinct CDR3 sequences, about 24% seen once; the top ten hold over 0.55%. This CDR3 has 14 residues. V trimming: 7 bases; J trimming: 7 bases; junction bases outside the gene matches: 4. Germline V gene sequence: CDR1 LGHNA, CDR2 YNFKEQ. Concerning this clonotype itself: Its specificity is not known.

The TCR was taken from a male donor with ankylosing spondylitis or in good health (not recorded which). Sequences were obtained from blood, either unsorted or a sorted T cell fraction (not recorded which). V gene TRBV4-2 combines with J gene TRBJ2-2; the match to TRBD2 covers 12 bases. The CDR3 is CASKLGLAGGELFF. CDR3 DNA sequence: TGTGCCAGCAAACTGGGACTAGCGGGCGGGGAGCTGTTTTTT.